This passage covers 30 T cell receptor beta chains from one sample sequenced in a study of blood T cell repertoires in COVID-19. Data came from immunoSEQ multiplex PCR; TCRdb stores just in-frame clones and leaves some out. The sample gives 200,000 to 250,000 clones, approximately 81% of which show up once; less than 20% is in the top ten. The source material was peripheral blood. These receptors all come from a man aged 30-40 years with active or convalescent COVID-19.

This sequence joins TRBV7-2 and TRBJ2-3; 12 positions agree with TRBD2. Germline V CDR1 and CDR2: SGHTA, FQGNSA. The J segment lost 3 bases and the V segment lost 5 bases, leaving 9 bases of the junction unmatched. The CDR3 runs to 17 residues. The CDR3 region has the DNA TGTGCCAGCAGCATTGCTAGCGGGGGGGCCGGTACAGATACGCAGTATTTT. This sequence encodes CASSIASGGAGTDTQYF.

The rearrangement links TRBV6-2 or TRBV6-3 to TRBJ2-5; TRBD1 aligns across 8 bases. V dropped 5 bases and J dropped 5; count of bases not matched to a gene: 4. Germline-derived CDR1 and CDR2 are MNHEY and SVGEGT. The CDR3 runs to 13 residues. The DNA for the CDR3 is TGTGCCAGCAGTCTTAACAGGGGGGAGACCCAGTACTTC. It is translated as CASSLNRGETQYF.

The DNA of the CDR3 is TGTGCCAGCAGCCCAGGGCCCAACAATGAAAAACTGTTTTTT. Translating gives CASSPGPNNEKLFF. This chain connects TRBV7-2 to TRBJ1-4; maybe TRBD1 (5 bases). From germline, CDR1 is SGHTA and CDR2 FQGNSA. The CDR3 consists of 14 residues. Trimming shortened V by 5 bases and J by 5 bases, and 12 bases separated the two germline ends.

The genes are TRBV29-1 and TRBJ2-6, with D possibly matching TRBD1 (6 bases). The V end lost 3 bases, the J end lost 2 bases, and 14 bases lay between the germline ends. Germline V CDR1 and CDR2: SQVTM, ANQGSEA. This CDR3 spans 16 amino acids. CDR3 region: CSVDEDSYPGANVLTF. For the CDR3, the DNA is TGCAGCGTTGATGAGGACAGCTACCCTGGGGCCAACGTCCTGACTTTC.

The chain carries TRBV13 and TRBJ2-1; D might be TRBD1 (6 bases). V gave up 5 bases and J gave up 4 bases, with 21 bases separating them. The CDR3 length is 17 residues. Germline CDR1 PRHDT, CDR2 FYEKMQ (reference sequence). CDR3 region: CASSPRGARGPYNEQFF. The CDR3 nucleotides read TGTGCCAGCAGCCCTAGAGGGGCCAGGGGTCCATACAATGAGCAGTTCTTC.

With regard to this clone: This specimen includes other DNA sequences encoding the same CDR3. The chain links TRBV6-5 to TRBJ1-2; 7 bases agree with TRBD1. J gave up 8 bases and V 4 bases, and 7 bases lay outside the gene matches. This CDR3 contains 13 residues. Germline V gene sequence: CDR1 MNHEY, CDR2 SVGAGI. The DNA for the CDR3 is TGTGCCAGCAGTTCCGGGACAGCTCGCGGCTACACCTTC. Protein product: CASSSGTARGYTF.

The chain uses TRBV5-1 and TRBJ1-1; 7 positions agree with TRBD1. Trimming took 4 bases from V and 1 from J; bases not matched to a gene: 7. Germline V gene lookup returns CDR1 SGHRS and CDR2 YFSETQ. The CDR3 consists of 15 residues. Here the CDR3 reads CASSDARGWNTEAFF. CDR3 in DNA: TGCGCCAGCAGCGACGCCAGGGGGTGGAACACTGAAGCTTTCTTT.

In DNA form, the CDR3 reads TGTGCCTGGAGCGCCCTACGGGGGGGCTACACCTTC. Its protein product is CAWSALRGGYTF. The V and J genes are TRBV30 and TRBJ1-2, with a tentative D call TRBD1 (5 bases). In germline, CDR1 is GTSNPN, CDR2 SVGIG (reference sequence). The CDR3 runs 12 residues. V gave up 3 bases and J gave up 8 bases, with 13 bases separating them. Filled out from reference TRBV30 and TRBJ1-2, the complete variable domain reads SQTIHQWPATLVQPVGSPLSLECTVEGTSNPNLYWYRQAAGRGLQLLFYSVGIGQISSEVPQNLSASRPQDRQFILSSKKLLLSDSGFYLCAWSALRGGYTFGSGTRLTVV.

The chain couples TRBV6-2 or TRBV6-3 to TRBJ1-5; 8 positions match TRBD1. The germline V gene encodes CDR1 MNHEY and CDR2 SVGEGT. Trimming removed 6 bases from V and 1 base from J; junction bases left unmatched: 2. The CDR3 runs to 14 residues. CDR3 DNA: TGTGCCAGCAGCCGGACAGGGAGCAATCAGCCCCAGCATTTT. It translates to CASSRTGSNQPQHF.

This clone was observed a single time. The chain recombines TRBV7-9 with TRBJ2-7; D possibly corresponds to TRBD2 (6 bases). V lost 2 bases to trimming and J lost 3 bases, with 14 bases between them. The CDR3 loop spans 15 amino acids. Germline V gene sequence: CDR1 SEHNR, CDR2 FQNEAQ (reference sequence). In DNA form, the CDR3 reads TGTGCCAGCAGCTTAACGGGCGGGGTGGGCTACGAGCAGTACTTC. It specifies CASSLTGGVGYEQYF.

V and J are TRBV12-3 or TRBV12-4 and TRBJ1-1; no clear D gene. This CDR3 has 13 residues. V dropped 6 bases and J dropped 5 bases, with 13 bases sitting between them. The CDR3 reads CASSPGIKTEAFF. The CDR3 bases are TGTGCCAGCAGCCCGGGGATCAAAACTGAAGCTTTCTTT.

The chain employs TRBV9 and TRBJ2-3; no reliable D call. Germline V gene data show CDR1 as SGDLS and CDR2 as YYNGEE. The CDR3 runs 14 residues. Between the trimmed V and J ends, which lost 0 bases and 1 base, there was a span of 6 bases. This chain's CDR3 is CASSVASGTDTQYF. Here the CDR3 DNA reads TGTGCCAGCAGCGTAGCATCAGGCACAGATACGCAGTATTTT. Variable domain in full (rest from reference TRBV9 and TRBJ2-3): DSGVTQTPKHLITATGQRVTLRCSPRSGDLSVYWYQQSLDQGLQFLIQYYNGEERAKGNILERFSAQQFPDLHSELNLSSLELGDSALYFCASSVASGTDTQYFGPGTRLTVL.

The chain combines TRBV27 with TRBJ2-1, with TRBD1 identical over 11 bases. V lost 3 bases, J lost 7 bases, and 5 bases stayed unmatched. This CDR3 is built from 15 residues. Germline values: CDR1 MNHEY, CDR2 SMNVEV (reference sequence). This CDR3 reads CASSLAGTGGNEQFF. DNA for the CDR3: TGTGCCAGCAGTTTGGCCGGGACAGGGGGTAATGAGCAGTTCTTC.

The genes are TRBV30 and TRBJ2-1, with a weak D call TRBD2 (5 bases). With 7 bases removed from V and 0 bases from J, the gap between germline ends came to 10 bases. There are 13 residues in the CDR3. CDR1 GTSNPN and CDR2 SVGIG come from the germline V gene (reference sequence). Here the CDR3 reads CALIRDSYNEQFF. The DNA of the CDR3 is TGTGCCTTGATCCGGGACTCCTACAATGAGCAGTTCTTC.

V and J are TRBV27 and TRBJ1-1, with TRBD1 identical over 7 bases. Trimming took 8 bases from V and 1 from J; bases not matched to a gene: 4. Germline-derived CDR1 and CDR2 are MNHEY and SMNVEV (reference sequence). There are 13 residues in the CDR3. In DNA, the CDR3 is TGTGCCAGCCGGGACAGCCGGAACACTGAAGCTTTCTTT. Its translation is CASRDSRNTEAFF.

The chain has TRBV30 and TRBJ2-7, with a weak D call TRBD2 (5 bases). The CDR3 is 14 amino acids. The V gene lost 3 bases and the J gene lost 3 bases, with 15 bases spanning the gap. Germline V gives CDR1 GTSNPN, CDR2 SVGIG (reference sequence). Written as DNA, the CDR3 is TGTGCCTGGAGCAAACGGGCCGGGGACTACGAGCAGTACTTC. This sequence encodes CAWSKRAGDYEQYF.

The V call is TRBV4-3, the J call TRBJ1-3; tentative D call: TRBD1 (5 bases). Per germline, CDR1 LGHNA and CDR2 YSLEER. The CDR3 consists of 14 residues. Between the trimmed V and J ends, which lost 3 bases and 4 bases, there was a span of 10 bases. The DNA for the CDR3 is TGCGCCAGCAGCCAGGGGCGGGGAGGAAACACCATATATTTT. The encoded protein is CASSQGRGGNTIYF.

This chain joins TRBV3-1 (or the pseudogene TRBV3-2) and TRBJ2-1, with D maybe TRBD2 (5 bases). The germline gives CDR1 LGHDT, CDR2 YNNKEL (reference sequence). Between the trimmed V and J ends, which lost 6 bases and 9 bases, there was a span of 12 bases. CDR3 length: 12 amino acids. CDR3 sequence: CASRPVGGEQFF. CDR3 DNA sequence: TGTGCCAGCAGACCCGTTGGAGGTGAGCAGTTCTTC.

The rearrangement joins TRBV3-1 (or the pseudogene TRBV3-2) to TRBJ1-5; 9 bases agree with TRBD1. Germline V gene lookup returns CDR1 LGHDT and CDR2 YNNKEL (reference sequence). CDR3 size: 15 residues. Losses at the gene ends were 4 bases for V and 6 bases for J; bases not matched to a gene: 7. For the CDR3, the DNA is TGTGCCAGCAGCCGACGGACAGGGGAAGGTCAGCCCCAGCATTTT. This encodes CASSRRTGEGQPQHF.

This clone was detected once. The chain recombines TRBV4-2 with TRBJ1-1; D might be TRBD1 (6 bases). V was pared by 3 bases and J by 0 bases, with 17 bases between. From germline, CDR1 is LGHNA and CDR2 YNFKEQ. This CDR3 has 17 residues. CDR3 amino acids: CASSHPPGGTLNTEAFF. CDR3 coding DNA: TGTGCCAGCAGCCACCCTCCGGGGGGCACCCTGAACACTGAAGCTTTCTTT.

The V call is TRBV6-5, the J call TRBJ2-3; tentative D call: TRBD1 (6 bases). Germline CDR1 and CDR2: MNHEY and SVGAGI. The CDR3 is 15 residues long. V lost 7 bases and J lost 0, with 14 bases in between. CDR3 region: CASKVQGMSTDTQYF. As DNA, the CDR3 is TGTGCCAGCAAAGTACAGGGCATGAGCACAGATACGCAGTATTTT.

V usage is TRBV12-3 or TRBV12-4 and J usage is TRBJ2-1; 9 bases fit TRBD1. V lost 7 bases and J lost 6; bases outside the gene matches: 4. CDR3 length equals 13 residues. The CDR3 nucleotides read TGTGCCAGCACGGGACAGGGTGGCAATGAGCAGTTCTTC. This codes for CASTGQGGNEQFF.

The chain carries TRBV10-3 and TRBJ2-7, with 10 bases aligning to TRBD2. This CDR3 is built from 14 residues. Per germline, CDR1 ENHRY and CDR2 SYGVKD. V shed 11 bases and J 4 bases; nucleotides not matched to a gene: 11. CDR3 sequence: CAAEPSGRSYEQYF. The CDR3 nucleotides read TGTGCCGCCGAGCCTAGCGGGAGAAGTTACGAGCAGTACTTC.

CDR3 nucleotide sequence: TGTGCCAGCAGTTCTAATAGCGGGGGAATCACAGATACGCAGTATTTT. Amino acid sequence: CASSSNSGGITDTQYF. The chain has TRBV27 and TRBJ2-3, with TRBD2 matching 9 bases. The junction had 7 bases not matched to a gene; V was cut back by 4 bases and J by 2 bases. CDR3 length: 16 amino acids. Germline V CDR1 and CDR2: MNHEY, SMNVEV (reference sequence).

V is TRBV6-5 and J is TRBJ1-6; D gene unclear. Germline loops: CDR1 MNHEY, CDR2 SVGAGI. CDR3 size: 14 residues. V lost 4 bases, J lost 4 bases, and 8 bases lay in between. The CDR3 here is CASSLELYNSPLHF. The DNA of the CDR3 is TGTGCCAGCAGTTTAGAACTATATAATTCACCCCTCCACTTT.

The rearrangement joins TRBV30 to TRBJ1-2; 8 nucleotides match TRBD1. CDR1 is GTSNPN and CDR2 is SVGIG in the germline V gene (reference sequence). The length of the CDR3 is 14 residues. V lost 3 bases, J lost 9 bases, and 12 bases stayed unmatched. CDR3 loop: CAWSVTRTGISYTF. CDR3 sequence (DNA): TGTGCCTGGAGCGTCACCCGGACAGGGATCAGCTACACCTTC.

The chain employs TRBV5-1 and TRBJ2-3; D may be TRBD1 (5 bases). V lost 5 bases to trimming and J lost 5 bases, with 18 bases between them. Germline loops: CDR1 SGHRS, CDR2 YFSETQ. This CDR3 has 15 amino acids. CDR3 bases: TGCGCCAGCAGAAAGGGGTCCAGTATCGGAGATACGCAGTATTTT. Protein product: CASRKGSSIGDTQYF.

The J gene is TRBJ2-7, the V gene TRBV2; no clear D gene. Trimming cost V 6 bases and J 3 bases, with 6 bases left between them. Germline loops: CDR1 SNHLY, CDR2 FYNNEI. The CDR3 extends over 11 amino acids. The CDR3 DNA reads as TGTGCCAGCAGCTTGAGCTACGAGCAGTACTTC. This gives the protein CASSLSYEQYF.

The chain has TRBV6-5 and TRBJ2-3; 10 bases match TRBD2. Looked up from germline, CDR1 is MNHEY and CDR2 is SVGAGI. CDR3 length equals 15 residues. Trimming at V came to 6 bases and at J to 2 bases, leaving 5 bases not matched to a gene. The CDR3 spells CASRLLAGLTDTQYF. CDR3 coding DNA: TGTGCCAGCAGGCTACTAGCGGGACTCACAGATACGCAGTATTTT.

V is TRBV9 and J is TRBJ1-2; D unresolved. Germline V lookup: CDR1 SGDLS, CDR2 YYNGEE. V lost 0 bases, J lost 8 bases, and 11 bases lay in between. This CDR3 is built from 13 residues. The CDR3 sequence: CASSVAPSRGYTF. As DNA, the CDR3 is TGTGCCAGCAGCGTAGCGCCCTCCCGGGGCTACACCTTC. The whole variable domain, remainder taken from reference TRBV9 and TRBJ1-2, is DSGVTQTPKHLITATGQRVTLRCSPRSGDLSVYWYQQSLDQGLQFLIQYYNGEERAKGNILERFSAQQFPDLHSELNLSSLELGDSALYFCASSVAPSRGYTFGSGTRLTVV.